The clone carrying this T cell receptor (beta chain) came up a few times. Its matching antigen is unknown. The library tagged each cDNA molecule with unique molecular identifiers. TCRdb re-derived calls from the RACE reads in MiXCR, one entry per CDR3 protein. The table has nearly 95,000 distinct CDR3 sequences, 11% seen once. This sample stems from a study of human T cells and chemical hapten exposure. Study-level background: In the sensitization step, 2% DPC was placed on approximately 2 cm by approximately 2 cm of upper inner arm skin.

V was clipped by 1 base and J by 7 bases, with 11 bases between them. Per the germline V gene, CDR1 is SEHNR and CDR2 is FQNEAQ (reference sequence). The CDR3 sequence is 14 residues long. Time point: patch test 2, 6 weeks after DPC sensitization. The treatment denotes: therapeutic diphenylcyclopropenone sensitization with weekly scalp DPC. Whole-study results and caveats: Clustering by CDR3 similarity yielded significantly more large clusters from expanded TCRs than controls.

This specimen was whole blood, taken in connection with sensitization to the hapten diphenylcyclopropenone (DPC). The V and J genes are TRBV7-9 and TRBJ1-5; D is unclear. The sequence was collected from a man aged 35 to 55 with alopecia areata. Some clones in this sample may be carry-over from other donors' samples. CDR3 sequence reads: CASSLGAVGQPQHF. CDR3 nucleotide sequence: TGTGCCAGCAGCTTAGGGGCTGTCGGCCAGCCCCAGCATTTT.